This TCR beta chain was found in a study of cytomegalovirus exposure and HLA in healthy donors (dated by TCRdb to about 2017). About the study as a whole: A later analysis indicated that the 90 to 150 validation repertoires were generated on the platform also employed for the 700 or so repertoires of the first cohort. The study aimed to test whether signatures of past pathogen exposure could be identified by cataloging public T cell receptors. Along with the 666-subject first cohort, a separate validation cohort of approximately 110 different subjects was used. The study combined high-throughput TCR immunosequencing, statistical association of individual TCRs with disease status, and machine learning to predict cytomegalovirus infection status.

Taken from the germline V gene, the CDR1 and CDR2 loops are MDHEN and SYDVKM. The CDR3, from cysteine to phenylalanine, totals 14 residues. Left in the record is the CDR3 DNA by itself, 42 bases read in frame from the first base. V is cut back by 6 bases and J by 2 bases, with 3 bases in the junction unmatched. What the study reported, not specific to this receptor: The authors suggested that the approach could potentially be generalized to other disease states and immunological phenotypes. Most TCR sequences were observed very rarely across donors, whereas some public TCRs were present in many individuals. In vitro tests confirmed that a few of the cytomegalovirus-associated TCR beta chains recognize cytomegalovirus antigens. In both the original and validation cohorts, the classifier was reported to diagnose cytomegalovirus status with high specificity and sensitivity. All 120 or so repertoires were used to score co-occurrence in the validation cohort in a later analysis, because that analysis had no HLA typing for the cohort. In a later analysis, TCRs clustered in the first cohort were found to also tend to co-occur in the 110 or so validation repertoires, with 94% of cluster scores above 0. The study listed around 160 TCR beta chains as associated with cytomegalovirus.

As regards this clone: It lacks a known antigen. No much larger clone exists at a distance of one base, and base qualities are not known.

The method was the immunoSEQ multiplex PCR assay. As for the authors' bioinformatics: A statistical classification framework was built for diagnosing cytomegalovirus status from the catalog of TCR beta chain sequences. Here the immuneACCESS table is served through TCRdb, limited to in-frame sequences with V and J called. Missing clones are a known gap in these copies; in checked studies unresolved V genes cover under half, and the rest lacks a known reason. For V, J and clone size, that table is used; D and trimming come from the DNA. The table for this sample lists 70,000 to 75,000 clones; about 95% of them were counted only once. Clones ranked in the top ten supply 0.9% to 1.2% of the sample. The donors were included in the validation cohort of some 110 subjects, a group kept apart from the roughly 690-subject first cohort.

The TCR sequence derives from a woman between 18 and 30 years old in good health and CMV-seronegative. The rearrangement combines TRBV28 with TRBJ1-5, with TRBD1 matching 8 junction bases. The sequenced sample consisted of PBMCs. The DNA reads TGTGCCAGCAGGCCACAGGGGGGCAATCAGCCCCAGCATTTT. Its protein product is CASRPQGGNQPQHF.